These 22 T cell receptor beta chains were sequenced from one sample in a study of blood T cell repertoires in COVID-19. Data came from immunoSEQ multiplex PCR; TCRdb stores just in-frame clones and leaves some out. The sample contains tens of thousands of clones, about nine tenths of which appear only once. Sequencing used peripheral blood. The source of these receptors is a man between 65 and 79 years old with active or convalescent COVID-19.

CDR3 sequence: CASSFGDRLTYNEQFF. The CDR3 DNA reads TGTGCCAGCAGCTTTGGGGACAGGCTCACCTACAATGAGCAGTTCTTC. The rearrangement links TRBV9 to TRBJ2-1; 8 nucleotides align to TRBD1. Germline V CDR1 and CDR2: SGDLS, YYNGEE. V dropped 4 bases and J dropped 2; count of bases not matched to a gene: 8. The CDR3 is made up of 16 amino acids.

The V and J genes are TRBV21-1 and TRBJ2-6; the table's D call TRBD1 went unverified against the DNA. TRBV21-1 is shown as a pseudogene. The CDR3 covers 17 residues. Here the CDR3 DNA reads TGTGCCAAGCATTCAGGGCAGCGAAACTCTGGGGCCAACGTCCTGACTTTC. Its protein product is CAKHSGQRNSGANVLTF.

The rearrangement uses TRBV28 and TRBJ2-5, with D perhaps TRBD1 (6 bases). Germline loops: CDR1 MDHEN, CDR2 SYDVKM. Trimming shortened V by 8 bases and J by 3 bases, and 10 bases separated the two germline ends. The CDR3 is 12 residues long. The CDR3 spells CASGTTEETQYF. CDR3 nucleotide sequence: TGTGCCAGCGGGACAACGGAAGAGACCCAGTACTTC.

The rearrangement links TRBV5-1 to TRBJ1-1; D unresolved. From germline, CDR1 is SGHRS and CDR2 YFSETQ. V gave up 3 bases and J gave up 2 bases, with 14 bases separating them. The CDR3 runs 15 residues. The CDR3 reads CASSSPAGQNTEAFF. CDR3 in DNA: TGCGCCAGCAGCTCCCCAGCTGGGCAAAACACTGAAGCTTTCTTT.

V and J are TRBV6-5 and TRBJ1-5; D possibly corresponds to TRBD1 (5 bases). The CDR3 sequence is 15 residues long. Germline V gene lookup returns CDR1 MNHEY and CDR2 SVGAGI. The V end was cut by 5 bases, the J end by 3 bases, with 14 bases between. CDR3 in DNA: TGTGCCAGCAGTACCGGCGGGGGGATCAATCAGCCCCAGCATTTT. Its translation is CASSTGGGINQPQHF.

This clone was observed a few times. The chain uses TRBV24-1 and TRBJ2-1; D call uncertain. Trimming took off 4 bases at V and 0 bases at J, with 9 bases between the two ends. The CDR3 has 15 amino acids. Germline CDR1 and CDR2: KGHDR and SFDVKD. The CDR3 sequence is CATSEATASYNEQFF. The CDR3, as DNA: TGTGCCACCAGTGAGGCAACAGCCTCCTACAATGAGCAGTTCTTC.

The chain recombines TRBV27 with TRBJ1-6, with 8 bases lining up with TRBD1. V lost 1 base and J lost 7; bases outside the gene matches: 9. CDR3 length: 17 residues. Germline-derived CDR1 and CDR2 are MNHEY and SMNVEV (reference sequence). Here the CDR3 reads CASSLYPTGGMNSPLHF. In nucleotides, the CDR3 is TGTGCCAGCAGTTTATACCCCACAGGGGGTATGAATTCACCCCTCCACTTT.

This clone was observed once. The chain is built from TRBV4-2 and TRBJ1-1, with no clear D. The CDR3 runs 14 residues. From germline, CDR1 is LGHNA and CDR2 YNFKEQ. V lost 0 bases and J 7 bases, leaving 12 bases between the germline ends. This CDR3 reads CASSQDLTAFEAFF. The CDR3 nucleotides read TGTGCCAGCAGCCAAGATCTGACTGCCTTTGAAGCTTTCTTT.

The gene calls are TRBV5-4 and TRBJ2-3, with 7 bases that match TRBD1. Germline V CDR1 and CDR2: SGHNT, YYREEE (reference sequence). The CDR3 contains 15 residues. J was trimmed by 10 bases and V by 4 bases; bases with no gene match: 15. CDR3 nucleotide sequence: TGTGCCAGCAGCCAAGCACAGGGGACGGTGTTGGCGCAGTATTTT. Residues: CASSQAQGTVLAQYF.

This chain connects TRBV9 to TRBJ2-7; tentative D call: TRBD2 (5 bases). Germline V gives CDR1 SGDLS, CDR2 YYNGEE. Trimming cost V 0 bases and J 0 bases, with 10 bases left between them. The CDR3 loop spans 15 amino acids. CDR3 residues: CASSVAEGLSYEQYF. The CDR3 bases are TGTGCCAGCAGCGTAGCCGAGGGTCTCTCCTACGAGCAGTACTTC.

This chain connects TRBV5-1 to TRBJ2-3, with 8 bases lining up with TRBD2. J gave up 6 bases and V 4 bases, and 10 bases lay outside the gene matches. Germline V lookup: CDR1 SGHRS, CDR2 YFSETQ. The CDR3 is 15 amino acids. CDR3 coding DNA: TGCGCCAGCAGCGACCTTTCGGGGGGGCGGGATACGCAGTATTTT. It yields the protein CASSDLSGGRDTQYF.

This sequence joins TRBV6-1 and TRBJ1-3; no reliable D call. V was cut by 2 bases and J by 8 bases, with 10 bases left in between. Per the germline V gene, CDR1 is MNHNS and CDR2 is SASEGT. This CDR3 spans 13 amino acids. Here the CDR3 DNA reads TGTGCCAGCAGTGAAATAGTGGAGGACACCATATATTTT. This encodes CASSEIVEDTIYF.

This chain connects TRBV7-9 to TRBJ2-3; 7 bases line up with TRBD2. This CDR3 has 15 amino acids. Losses at the gene ends were 1 base for V and 3 bases for J; bases not matched to a gene: 4. Germline-derived CDR1 and CDR2 are SEHNR and FQNEAQ (reference sequence). As DNA, the CDR3 is TGTGCCAGCAGCTTAGGGCGGGGAGGGACAGATACGCAGTATTTT. Translation: CASSLGRGGTDTQYF. The variable domain in full, completed from reference TRBV7-9 and TRBJ2-3, reads DTGVSQNPRHKITKRGQNVTFRCDPISEHNRLYWYRQTLGQGPEFLTYFQNEAQLEKSRLLSDRFSAERPKGSFSTLEIQRTEQGDSAMYLCASSLGRGGTDTQYFGPGTRLTVL.

The genes are TRBV4-3 and TRBJ2-4, with 8 bases fitting TRBD1. The CDR3 covers 14 residues. CDR1 is LGHNA, CDR2 YSLEER, per germline. The V gene end was trimmed by 2 bases and the J gene end by 8 bases; junction bases not matched to a gene: 5. DNA of the CDR3: TGCGCCAGCAGCCAAAGGACAGGGACGGACATTCAGTACTTC. Translating it yields CASSQRTGTDIQYF.

The CDR3 protein is CASSLVTRTTLYGYTF. The CDR3 region has the DNA TGTGCCAGCAGCTTAGTTACCAGGACAACCCTCTATGGCTACACCTTC. The V gene is TRBV7-8, the J gene TRBJ1-2, with D perhaps TRBD1 (5 bases). The CDR3 length is 16 residues. Germline assignment: CDR1 SGHVS and CDR2 FQNEAQ. Deletions cut 1 base from V and 4 bases from J, with 16 bases between.

The V call is TRBV9, the J call TRBJ2-2; TRBD2 agrees at 9 bases. Germline CDR1 SGDLS, CDR2 YYNGEE. The J segment lost 4 bases and the V segment lost 0 bases, leaving 4 bases of the junction unmatched. The CDR3 covers 16 residues. For the CDR3, the DNA is TGTGCCAGCAGCGTAGGGGTTAGCGGGGGCACCGGGGAGCTGTTTTTT. Translation: CASSVGVSGGTGELFF. The full variable domain, its missing parts supplied by reference TRBV9 and TRBJ2-2, is DSGVTQTPKHLITATGQRVTLRCSPRSGDLSVYWYQQSLDQGLQFLIQYYNGEERAKGNILERFSAQQFPDLHSELNLSSLELGDSALYFCASSVGVSGGTGELFFGEGSRLTVL.

This chain links TRBV11-2 with TRBJ1-2; 10 bases fit TRBD1. Germline V gene sequence: CDR1 SGHAT, CDR2 FQNNGV. Trimming removed 5 bases from V and 5 bases from J; junction bases left unmatched: 11. This CDR3 is 16 amino acids long. The CDR3 loop is CASSTKTGGPRYGYTF. CDR3 nucleotides: TGTGCCAGCAGCACGAAGACAGGGGGCCCGAGGTATGGCTACACCTTC.

The V gene is TRBV7-2, the J gene TRBJ1-2, with unresolved D. Germline loops: CDR1 SGHTA, CDR2 FQGNSA. This CDR3 has 15 amino acids. Between the trimmed V and J ends, which lost 1 base and 4 bases, there was a span of 13 bases. CDR3 in DNA: TGTGCCAGCAGCTTAGACCCCCCCGGGAGCTATGGCTACACCTTC. As protein: CASSLDPPGSYGYTF.

This sequence joins TRBV6-4 and TRBJ1-2; TRBD1 matches 8 bases. Germline loops: CDR1 MRHNA, CDR2 SNTAGT. This CDR3 is 15 amino acids long. Losses at the gene ends were 1 base for V and 3 bases for J; bases not matched to a gene: 4. The DNA of the CDR3 is TGTGCCAGCAGTGACTTTGCAGGGGGCCACTATGGCTACACCTTC. Amino acid sequence: CASSDFAGGHYGYTF.

The chain couples TRBV7-2 to TRBJ1-6; D may be TRBD1 (5 bases). The CDR3 extends over 16 amino acids. Germline values: CDR1 SGHTA, CDR2 FQGNSA. V lost 5 bases, J lost 9 bases, and 20 bases lay in between. The CDR3 protein is CASSPRLGGVTSPLHF. The CDR3 nucleotides are TGTGCCAGCAGCCCCCGTCTGGGGGGAGTTACTTCACCCCTCCACTTT.

This clone was recorded many times. V and J are TRBV4-2 and TRBJ2-3; 9 bases fit TRBD1. CDR3 size: 17 residues. Trimming at V came to 4 bases and at J to 1 base, leaving 9 bases not matched to a gene. CDR1 and CDR2 from the germline V gene are LGHNA and YNFKEQ. CDR3 protein: CASSPRDRDFGTDTQYF. In nucleotides, the CDR3 is TGTGCCAGCAGCCCCCGGGACAGGGATTTCGGCACAGATACGCAGTATTTT.

The V call is TRBV5-6, the J call TRBJ1-4; D is undetermined. Germline V gene lookup returns CDR1 SGHDT and CDR2 YYEEEE. V was cut by 3 bases and J by 11 bases, with 8 bases left in between. The CDR3 contains 11 residues. The CDR3 nucleotides read TGTGCCAGCAGCTCAGGCCTTAAACTGTTTTTT. This gives the protein CASSSGLKLFF.